The 28 T cell receptor beta chains below come from one sample, sequenced in a study of blood T cell repertoires in COVID-19 (dated by TCRdb to the early 2020s). Receptor amplification or capture employed the immunoSEQ multiplex PCR assay. TCRdb's version of the immuneACCESS table is confined to in-frame rearrangements and falls short of the full clone set. An unresolved V gene accounts for under half of the shortfall where checked; the remainder is of unknown origin. The sample table lists about 480,000 clones, around nine tenths of them with a count of one. Clones ranked in the top ten supply 1.8% of the sample. Input material: PBMCs or T cells enriched from blood (not recorded which). These receptors were taken from a woman aged 40 to 50 who had recovered from COVID-19.

J is TRBJ1-2 and V is TRBV6-8; TRBD1 aligns across 10 bases. The CDR3 has 13 amino acids. From germline, CDR1 is MNHGY and CDR2 SAAAGT. The junction had 5 bases not matched to a gene; V was cut back by 9 bases and J by 4 bases. The CDR3 region has the DNA TGTGCCAGAAGGGACAGGGGAGCCTATGGCTACACCTTC. This codes for CARRDRGAYGYTF.

The table lists this clone with a few counts. The genes are TRBV6-5 and TRBJ2-7; 8 nucleotides agree with TRBD2. Germline V gene sequence: CDR1 MNHEY, CDR2 SVGAGI. The CDR3 contains 14 residues. After removal of 5 bases from V and 6 bases from J, the junction contained 9 bases not matched to a gene. CDR3 protein: CASSLQRGSFEQYF. The DNA of the CDR3 is TGTGCCAGCAGTCTCCAGCGGGGGTCTTTCGAGCAGTACTTC.

The rearrangement uses TRBV9 and TRBJ2-7; D is perhaps TRBD1 (6 bases). The CDR3 loop spans 16 amino acids. With 0 bases removed from V and 1 base from J, the gap between germline ends came to 14 bases. CDR1 and CDR2 (germline): SGDLS, YYNGEE. The CDR3 sequence: CASSVATGSGSYEQYF. CDR3 DNA: TGTGCCAGCAGCGTAGCCACAGGGTCGGGGTCCTACGAGCAGTACTTC. Full variable domain (missing parts from reference TRBV9 and TRBJ2-7): DSGVTQTPKHLITATGQRVTLRCSPRSGDLSVYWYQQSLDQGLQFLIQYYNGEERAKGNILERFSAQQFPDLHSELNLSSLELGDSALYFCASSVATGSGSYEQYFGPGTRLTVT.

This chain connects TRBV2 to TRBJ2-3; TRBD2 is a possible D gene (6 bases). CDR3 size: 15 residues. V was pared by 7 bases and J by 1 base, with 15 bases between. Per germline, CDR1 SNHLY and CDR2 FYNNEI. In nucleotides, the CDR3 is TGTGCCAGCACCCGGTTGGCTAGCGGCACAGATACGCAGTATTTT. Protein sequence: CASTRLASGTDTQYF.

This chain connects TRBV30 to TRBJ1-2; 10 bases match TRBD1. The CDR3 runs 13 residues. V lost 3 bases to trimming and J lost 2 bases; unmatched junction nucleotides: 0. CDR1 and CDR2 from the germline V gene are GTSNPN and SVGIG (reference sequence). CDR3 bases: TGTGCCTGGAGGGACAGGGGGAACTATGGCTACACCTTC. Residues: CAWRDRGNYGYTF.

The chain carries TRBV20-1 and TRBJ2-5; D unclear. Trimming removed 3 bases at V and 0 bases at J, with 8 bases between. Germline V gene lookup returns CDR1 DFQATT and CDR2 SNEGSKA (reference sequence). This CDR3 has 13 residues. In DNA, the CDR3 is TGCAGTGCTAGTAGGCGGAACCAAGAGACCCAGTACTTC. Amino acid sequence: CSASRRNQETQYF.

The chain recombines TRBV4-1 with TRBJ2-3; 10 bases are shared with TRBD2. V trimming: 1 base; J trimming: 6 bases; junction bases outside the gene matches: 13. CDR3 length: 18 residues. CDR1 and CDR2 (germline): MGHRA, YSYEKL. The CDR3 is CASSQGWASGSSGDTQYF. CDR3 DNA: TGCGCCAGCAGCCAAGGGTGGGCTAGCGGGAGCAGTGGGGATACGCAGTATTTT.

The V and J genes are TRBV29-1 and TRBJ1-1; perhaps TRBD1 as D (5 bases). Trimming pared 8 bases from V and 5 bases from J, leaving 15 bases between. The germline CDR1 and CDR2 sequences are SQVTM and ANQGSEA. The length of the CDR3 is 12 residues. The CDR3 here is CSLGTGRTEAFF. The CDR3, as DNA: TGCAGCCTGGGTACAGGCCGAACTGAAGCTTTCTTT.

The chain combines TRBV29-1 with TRBJ2-3; TRBD1 might be the D (6 bases). CDR3 length equals 13 residues. Trimming took 8 bases from V and 5 from J, leaving 17 bases between them. The germline V gene encodes CDR1 SQVTM and CDR2 ANQGSEA. The CDR3 reads CSSDRGGRDTQYF. CDR3 in DNA: TGCAGCTCTGACAGAGGGGGAAGAGATACGCAGTATTTT.

The V gene is TRBV10-2, the J gene TRBJ1-4; TRBD1 matches at 7 bases. The V segment lost 7 bases and the J segment 7 bases; nucleotides outside the gene matches: 9. Germline CDR1 is WSHSY and CDR2 is SAAADI. The CDR3 length is 14 residues. The CDR3 reads CASKVMGTVEKLFF. The CDR3 region has the DNA TGCGCCAGCAAAGTCATGGGGACAGTTGAAAAACTGTTTTTT.

V usage is TRBV28 and J usage is TRBJ1-5; 9 bases are a match to TRBD1. There are 15 residues in the CDR3. Trimming took 5 bases from V and 4 from J; bases not matched to a gene: 6. Germline V gives CDR1 MDHEN, CDR2 SYDVKM. The CDR3 bases are TGTGCCAGCAGTCGAAGGGGACAGGGTAATCAGCCCCAGCATTTT. It encodes CASSRRGQGNQPQHF.

The chain joins TRBV14 to TRBJ2-3; possibly TRBD1 for D (6 bases). Trimming took 11 bases from V and 6 from J, leaving 21 bases between them. This CDR3 contains 14 residues. Germline V gives CDR1 SGHDN, CDR2 FVKESK. CDR3 sequence (DNA): TGTGCCTGTCAACAAGGGGGTACTGGGGATACGCAGTATTTT. Translating gives CACQQGGTGDTQYF.

This clone was detected only once. The rearrangement links TRBV29-1 to TRBJ1-1, with a possible D match to TRBD1 (6 bases). Germline V CDR1 and CDR2: SQVTM, ANQGSEA. V lost 4 bases and J 4 bases, leaving 13 bases between the germline ends. The length of the CDR3 is 13 residues. The chain's CDR3 is CSVGWGQSTEAFF. The DNA of the CDR3 is TGCAGCGTTGGGTGGGGGCAGAGCACTGAAGCTTTCTTT.

V is TRBV19 and J is TRBJ2-1, with TRBD2 identical over 9 bases. Germline assignment: CDR1 LNHDA and CDR2 SQIVND (reference sequence). This CDR3 spans 15 amino acids. V lost 5 bases and J lost 5; bases outside the gene matches: 7. The CDR3 region is CASSLAAGGDNEQFF. DNA for the CDR3: TGTGCCAGTAGTCTGGCAGCGGGAGGCGACAATGAGCAGTTCTTC.

This rearrangement joins TRBV28 to TRBJ1-2, with a tentative D call TRBD1 (6 bases). Germline assignment: CDR1 MDHEN and CDR2 SYDVKM. The CDR3 is 18 amino acids. The V and J ends lost 1 base and 8 bases respectively, with 26 bases between them. CDR3 protein: CASSLLSSRPSIRGGYTF. The CDR3, as DNA: TGTGCCAGCAGTTTATTAAGTTCGCGGCCCTCCATTAGGGGGGGCTACACCTTC.

The CDR3 DNA reads as TGTGCCAGCAGTTTAGGGGCAGCGTCCTATACGCAGTATTTT. This translates into CASSLGAASYTQYF. The chain links TRBV27 to TRBJ2-3; TRBD1 might be the D (5 bases). Germline V gene lookup returns CDR1 MNHEY and CDR2 SMNVEV (reference sequence). The CDR3 contains 14 residues. Trimming shortened V by 2 bases and J by 7 bases, and 13 bases separated the two germline ends.

The gene calls are TRBV19 and TRBJ2-2; TRBD1 agrees at 7 bases. The CDR3 covers 16 residues. The germline gives CDR1 LNHDA, CDR2 SQIVND (reference sequence). With 2 bases clipped from V and 3 bases from J, the junction kept 6 bases outside the gene matches. DNA for the CDR3: TGTGCCAGTAGTATACCTGACAGGGAGTACACCGGGGAGCTGTTTTTT. This gives the protein CASSIPDREYTGELFF.

This clone appeared many times. The rearrangement joins TRBV9 to TRBJ2-2, with D unresolved. The CDR3 runs 14 residues. V lost 0 bases to trimming and J lost 6 bases, with 9 bases between them. Germline CDR1 is SGDLS and CDR2 is YYNGEE. CDR3 amino acids: CASSVDASAGELFF. The CDR3 DNA sequence: TGTGCCAGCAGCGTAGACGCCAGCGCCGGGGAGCTGTTTTTT.

The chain joins TRBV7-2 to TRBJ1-3; 8 bases match TRBD1. Trimming took 5 bases from V and 3 from J; bases not matched to a gene: 9. This CDR3 region has 16 residues. CDR1 and CDR2 (germline): SGHTA, FQGNSA. The CDR3 protein is CASSPDGQGGGNTIYF. The CDR3 nucleotides read TGTGCCAGCAGCCCCGATGGACAGGGAGGTGGAAACACCATATATTTT.

This chain links TRBV18 with TRBJ2-7; TRBD1 agrees at 7 bases. This CDR3 has 14 residues. Germline CDR1 reads KGHSH; CDR2 reads LQKENI. V lost 8 bases to trimming and J lost 2 bases; unmatched junction nucleotides: 9. CDR3 sequence (DNA): TGTGCCAGCCTTGCCGGGACAGAAACCTACGAGCAGTACTTC. Its protein is CASLAGTETYEQYF.

V gene TRBV19 combines with J gene TRBJ1-5, with 7 bases aligning to TRBD1. Germline CDR1 reads LNHDA; CDR2 reads SQIVND (reference sequence). Losses at the gene ends were 10 bases for V and 5 bases for J; bases not matched to a gene: 14. CDR3 length: 15 amino acids. CDR3 in amino acids: CATISEGAGDQPQHF. In DNA form, the CDR3 reads TGTGCCACGATATCGGAGGGGGCAGGGGATCAGCCCCAGCATTTT.

The chain couples TRBV13 to TRBJ2-3; D is ambiguous. The CDR3 has 14 residues. V was clipped by 5 bases and J by 0 bases, with 9 bases between them. CDR1 and CDR2 from the germline V gene are PRHDT and FYEKMQ (reference sequence). The CDR3 DNA reads TGTGCCAGCAGCCCTAGTCCTAGCACAGATACGCAGTATTTT. Encoded protein: CASSPSPSTDTQYF.

A single count supports this clone. This sequence joins TRBV4-3 and TRBJ1-6, with D maybe TRBD1 (5 bases). In germline, CDR1 is LGHNA, CDR2 YSLEER. V lost 1 base and J 6 bases, leaving 10 bases between the germline ends. The CDR3 has 15 amino acids. The CDR3 loop is CASSQAGSGNSPLHF. CDR3 nucleotide sequence: TGCGCCAGCAGCCAAGCAGGGTCTGGTAATTCACCCCTCCACTTT.

The V and J genes are TRBV29-1 and TRBJ2-5; a possible D gene is TRBD2 (7 bases). Germline V gene sequence: CDR1 SQVTM, CDR2 ANQGSEA. V lost 5 bases, J lost 2 bases, and 12 bases lay in between. This CDR3 contains 13 residues. As DNA, the CDR3 is TGCAGCGTTTCCAGGGGAGGGCAAGAGACCCAGTACTTC. Translation: CSVSRGGQETQYF. The full variable domain, with the rest looked up from reference TRBV29-1 and TRBJ2-5, is SAVISQKPSRDICQRGTSLTIQCQVDSQVTMMFWYRQQPGQSLTLIATANQGSEATYESGFVIDKFPISRPNLTFSTLTVSNMSPEDSSIYLCSVSRGGQETQYFGPGTRLLVL.

This sequence joins TRBV10-3 and TRBJ1-3; D remains unclear. The CDR3 runs 12 residues. Germline V gene data show CDR1 as ENHRY and CDR2 as SYGVKD. V gave up 4 bases and J gave up 11 bases, with 12 bases separating them. CDR3 region: CAISGPTEPIYF. CDR3 DNA: TGTGCCATCAGTGGACCAACGGAGCCCATATATTTT.

The V call is TRBV11-3, the J call TRBJ1-2, with a weak D call TRBD1 (5 bases). Trimming left V 4 bases short and J 7 bases short, with 22 bases between. Germline-derived CDR1 and CDR2 are SGHNT and YENEEA. The CDR3 sequence is 16 residues long. CDR3 sequence (DNA): TGTGCCAGCAGCTCCCTTTTTACAGGTGACGACGGTGGCTACACCTTC. Its translation: CASSSLFTGDDGGYTF.

V gene TRBV6-1 combines with J gene TRBJ1-6; the match to TRBD1 covers 7 bases. The V gene end was trimmed by 3 bases and the J gene end by 4 bases; junction bases not matched to a gene: 9. Germline V lookup: CDR1 MNHNS, CDR2 SASEGT. This CDR3 contains 17 residues. This CDR3 reads CASSDLPGQLYNSPLHF. CDR3 nucleotide sequence: TGTGCCAGCAGTGACCTCCCGGGACAGTTATATAATTCACCCCTCCACTTT.

The chain employs TRBV11-1 and TRBJ2-7, with a weak D call TRBD1 (6 bases). CDR1 and CDR2 from the germline V gene are SGHAT and FQDESV (reference sequence). CDR3 length: 16 amino acids. Trimming took off 2 bases at V and 1 base at J, with 15 bases between the two ends. CDR3 loop: CASSLWGRGKSYEQYF. In nucleotides, the CDR3 is TGTGCCAGCAGCTTATGGGGCAGGGGTAAGTCCTACGAGCAGTACTTC.